This TCR beta chain was retrieved from a study of T-cell memory formation after mild COVID-19. About the research overall: There were largely donor-specific TCR clusters. Study-level points and caveats: Some clones that responded were present in memory (sampled pre-infection), which suggests cross-reactive memory joined.

5'RACE, which relied on constant-segment primers, yielded TCR alpha and TCR beta cDNA libraries carrying sample barcodes and UMIs. TCRdb called the 5' RACE reads again in MiXCR, with one record for every CDR3 protein. The profile shows more than 150,000 distinct CDR3 sequences, less than 20% of them singletons. V was shortened by 4 bases and J by 6 bases, with 18 bases between the two germline ends. The CDR3 runs to 16 residues. Germline V gene data show CDR1 as KGHSH and CDR2 as LQKENI. The table lists this clonotype with a few counts. Its antigen is currently unknown. Source material: PBMCs or a T cell subset sorted from them (not recorded which). This clonotype originated in a man aged 18 to 30 who had mild COVID-19 (a few samples of this study predate the infection). Cell type and time point are not known. The genes are TRBV18 and TRBJ2-2; perhaps TRBD2 as D (7 bases). The CDR3 region has the DNA TGTGCCAGCTCACTCCCATCGGGGGGCGGCGCCGGGGAGCTGTTTTTT. Its protein product is CASSLPSGGGAGELFF.